Shown below are 27 T cell receptor beta chains from a single sample sequenced in a study of shared clonotypes between healthy human individuals. Method: immunoSEQ multiplex PCR; TCRdb's copy keeps in-frame clones and lacks some. The table has around 1.4 million clones, approximately 98.5% seen once. Specimen: naive CD4+ T cells sorted from blood. Stated subset: CD45RA+ positively selected. The source is a young man in good health.

This clone was seen a single time. This specimen includes other DNA sequences encoding the same CDR3. The CDR3 sequence: CASSLGTGQETQYF. DNA for the CDR3: TGTGCCAGCAGCTTAGGTACGGGACAAGAGACCCAGTACTTC. This sequence joins TRBV7-9 and TRBJ2-5, with D maybe TRBD2 (5 bases). Germline CDR1 SEHNR, CDR2 FQNEAQ (reference sequence). The CDR3 consists of 14 residues. The V end was cut by 1 base, the J end by 2 bases, with 8 bases between.

The V call is TRBV7-9, the J call TRBJ2-1, with TRBD2 identical over 8 bases. Looked up from germline, CDR1 is SEHNR and CDR2 is FQNEAQ (reference sequence). The CDR3 totals 19 residues. Trimming took 5 bases from V and 0 from J; bases not matched to a gene: 15. The CDR3: CASSTGRKREPSSYNEQFF. CDR3 bases: TGTGCCAGCAGCACCGGGAGAAAGCGGGAGCCCAGCTCCTACAATGAGCAGTTCTTC.

The V gene is TRBV19, the J gene TRBJ1-5, with 7 bases identical to TRBD1. The CDR3 totals 16 residues. V lost 7 bases and J lost 7; bases outside the gene matches: 16. Germline CDR1 LNHDA, CDR2 SQIVND (reference sequence). The CDR3 here is CASIDPGQSYTQPQHF. CDR3 DNA sequence: TGTGCCAGTATCGACCCGGGACAGTCTTATACCCAGCCCCAGCATTTT. The variable domain in full, with the rest retrieved from reference TRBV19 and TRBJ1-5, is DGGITQSPKYLFRKEGQNVTLSCEQNLNHDAMYWYRQDPGQGLRLIYYSQIVNDFQKGDIAEGYSVSREKKESFPLTVTSAQKNPTAFYLCASIDPGQSYTQPQHFGDGTRLSIL.

This clone has just one count. The chain links TRBV6-4 to TRBJ1-5, with no clear D. Per germline, CDR1 MRHNA and CDR2 SNTAGT. The CDR3 contains 15 residues. V shed 3 bases and J shed 9 bases, with 18 bases lying between them. Here the CDR3 DNA reads TGTGCCAGCAGTGAAGAGGGCGGGCAATTTCGGCCCCAGCATTTT. Residues: CASSEEGGQFRPQHF.

V usage is TRBV30 and J usage is TRBJ1-1, with 9 bases lining up with TRBD1. The CDR3 has 13 residues. Germline CDR1 reads GTSNPN; CDR2 reads SVGIG (reference sequence). The V segment lost 5 bases and the J segment 2 bases; nucleotides outside the gene matches: 3. CDR3 protein: CAWQDRGNTEAFF. CDR3 nucleotides: TGTGCCTGGCAGGACAGGGGAAACACTGAAGCTTTCTTT.

V is TRBV18 and J is TRBJ1-1; TRBD1 might be the D (6 bases). Germline values: CDR1 KGHSH, CDR2 LQKENI. The length of the CDR3 is 18 residues. Trimming pared 4 bases from V and 0 bases from J, leaving 21 bases between. CDR3 bases: TGTGCCAGCTCACTCGACCGGGTTAGGGGGTCGGTGAACACTGAAGCTTTCTTT. It is translated as CASSLDRVRGSVNTEAFF.

A note on this clone: This CDR3 is also generated by other DNA sequences in the sample. V gene TRBV2 combines with J gene TRBJ2-3; maybe TRBD2 (5 bases). The V end was cut by 7 bases, the J end by 4 bases, with 6 bases between. This CDR3 has 11 amino acids. The germline V gene encodes CDR1 SNHLY and CDR2 FYNNEI. This CDR3 reads CASTGADTQYF. CDR3 coding DNA: TGTGCCAGCACCGGGGCAGATACGCAGTATTTT.

V is TRBV5-1 and J is TRBJ2-5; TRBD1 or TRBD2 may be the D gene (5 bases each). This CDR3 region has 15 residues. V was pared by 3 bases and J by 5 bases, with 17 bases between. The germline V gene encodes CDR1 SGHRS and CDR2 YFSETQ. The CDR3 protein is CASSYRDAGRETQYF. The CDR3 DNA sequence: TGCGCCAGCAGCTACCGGGACGCAGGACGGGAGACCCAGTACTTC.

The rearrangement joins TRBV7-2 to TRBJ2-4; D call uncertain. The germline gives CDR1 SGHTA, CDR2 FQGNSA. The V and J ends lost 3 bases and 9 bases respectively, with 18 bases between them. CDR3 length equals 15 residues. In DNA, the CDR3 is TGTGCCAGCAGCTTCCGGGCGTCGGCCTTGGGCATTCAGTACTTC. Protein sequence: CASSFRASALGIQYF. Together with reference TRBV7-2 and TRBJ2-4, the CDR3 gives the full variable domain: GAGVSQSPSNKVTEKGKDVELRCDPISGHTALYWYRQSLGQGLEFLIYFQGNSAPDKSGLPSDRFSAERTGGSVSTLTIQRTQQEDSAVYLCASSFRASALGIQYFGAGTRLSVL.

V and J are TRBV5-5 and TRBJ2-7; 8 bases agree with TRBD1. From germline, CDR1 is SGHKS and CDR2 YYEKEE (reference sequence). Trimming removed 5 bases from V and 1 base from J; junction bases left unmatched: 5. CDR3 size: 14 residues. The CDR3 reads CASRTGQASYEQYF. In DNA form, the CDR3 reads TGTGCCAGCAGGACGGGACAGGCTTCCTACGAGCAGTACTTC.

The rearrangement joins TRBV5-6 to TRBJ2-1; D possibly corresponds to TRBD2 (5 bases). Germline assignment: CDR1 SGHDT and CDR2 YYEEEE. There are 17 residues in the CDR3. Trimming stripped 2 bases from V and 0 bases from J, with 15 bases between. The CDR3 nucleotides read TGTGCCAGCAGCTTAATAGAAGCGGCCCTCTCCTACAATGAGCAGTTCTTC. Translation: CASSLIEAALSYNEQFF.

V usage is TRBV28 and J usage is TRBJ1-2, with D unclear. Germline lookup yields CDR1 MDHEN and CDR2 SYDVKM. Trimming shortened V by 0 bases and J by 6 bases, and 8 bases separated the two germline ends. This CDR3 comprises 13 residues. CDR3 bases: TGTGCCAGCAGTTTATGGGGATTCGATGGCTACACCTTC. Amino acids: CASSLWGFDGYTF.

The chain has TRBV28 and TRBJ2-7; a weak D match, TRBD2 (5 bases). Looked up from germline, CDR1 is MDHEN and CDR2 is SYDVKM. This CDR3 is 15 amino acids long. V was cut by 5 bases and J by 3 bases, with 17 bases left in between. The CDR3 nucleotides read TGTGCCAGCAGTCTCGATCCTAGCTCGGGCTACGAGCAGTACTTC. Translated: CASSLDPSSGYEQYF. Looking up the rest from reference TRBV28 and TRBJ2-7 gives the full variable domain: DVKVTQSSRYLVKRTGEKVFLECVQDMDHENMFWYRQDPGLGLRLIYFSYDVKMKEKGDIPEGYSVSREKKERFSLILESASTNQTSMYLCASSLDPSSGYEQYFGPGTRLTVT.

In its sample, this clone was seen once. The chain recombines TRBV27 with TRBJ1-1; D uncertain. CDR1 is MNHEY, CDR2 SMNVEV, per germline (reference sequence). The length of the CDR3 is 12 residues. V lost 4 bases, J lost 1 base, and 4 bases lay in between. The CDR3 loop reads CASSSRNTEAFF. CDR3 coding DNA: TGTGCCAGCAGTTCCCGGAACACTGAAGCTTTCTTT.

The V call is TRBV25-1, the J call TRBJ2-1; TRBD2 aligns across 13 bases. The CDR3 loop spans 16 amino acids. Germline V gene lookup returns CDR1 MGHDK and CDR2 SYGVNS. V was clipped by 4 bases and J by 7 bases; unmatched bases: 7. CDR3 in amino acids: CASSGRTSGRGNEQFF. The CDR3 DNA is TGTGCCAGCAGTGGACGAACTAGCGGGAGGGGGAATGAGCAGTTCTTC.

The chain carries TRBV30 and TRBJ1-3; the D is unclear. With 5 bases removed from V and 0 bases from J, the gap between germline ends came to 8 bases. The CDR3 covers 13 residues. From germline, CDR1 is GTSNPN and CDR2 SVGIG (reference sequence). As DNA, the CDR3 is TGTGCCTGGGACTCCAACTCTGGAAACACCATATATTTT. Amino acid sequence: CAWDSNSGNTIYF.

The chain employs TRBV5-1 and TRBJ2-7; D remains unclear. Germline CDR1 is SGHRS and CDR2 is YFSETQ. Trimming removed 2 bases from V and 3 bases from J, with 12 bases in between. The CDR3 totals 14 residues. The CDR3 sequence is CASSLTVMSYEQYF. The CDR3 coding sequence is TGCGCCAGCAGCTTAACTGTTATGAGCTACGAGCAGTACTTC.

The rearrangement joins TRBV7-3 to TRBJ2-7; D is perhaps TRBD2 (6 bases). Looked up from germline, CDR1 is SGHTA and CDR2 is FQGTGA. The CDR3 runs 15 residues. Trimming pared 1 base from V and 5 bases from J, leaving 15 bases between. This chain's CDR3 is CASSLMGLATDEQYF. The DNA for the CDR3 is TGTGCCAGCAGCTTAATGGGTCTAGCGACCGACGAGCAGTACTTC.

V gene TRBV2 combines with J gene TRBJ1-1, with no clear D. V shed 4 bases and J shed 3 bases, with 6 bases lying between them. CDR1 SNHLY and CDR2 FYNNEI come from the germline V gene. This CDR3 spans 12 amino acids. This CDR3 reads CASSAEYTEAFF. CDR3 nucleotides: TGTGCCAGCAGTGCCGAGTACACTGAAGCTTTCTTT.

V and J are TRBV30 and TRBJ2-7; 7 bases are shared with TRBD1. Germline CDR1 is GTSNPN and CDR2 is SVGIG (reference sequence). V shed 2 bases and J 6 bases; nucleotides not matched to a gene: 7. The CDR3 extends over 13 amino acids. CDR3 nucleotide sequence: TGTGCCTGGAGTAGGGGGCCTATATCCGAGCAGTACTTC. It encodes CAWSRGPISEQYF.

As regards this clone: Within the sample, other DNA sequences also encode this same CDR3. This sequence joins TRBV28 and TRBJ2-1; no firm D call. V was trimmed by 3 bases and J by 4 bases, leaving 4 bases between them. CDR1 is MDHEN and CDR2 is SYDVKM in the germline V gene. This CDR3 spans 12 amino acids. The CDR3 DNA sequence: TGTGCCAGCAGTTTCAGTTACAATGAGCAGTTCTTC. It specifies CASSFSYNEQFF.

The chain couples TRBV29-1 to TRBJ2-1; TRBD2 matches at 10 bases. The length of the CDR3 is 16 residues. Germline lookup yields CDR1 SQVTM and CDR2 ANQGSEA. J gave up 1 base and V 2 bases, and 5 bases lay outside the gene matches. This CDR3 is CSVEKREGRSYNEQFF. The CDR3 nucleotides read TGCAGCGTTGAAAAGCGGGAGGGCCGTTCCTACAATGAGCAGTTCTTC.

V and J are TRBV7-9 and TRBJ1-4; D might be TRBD1 (5 bases). Germline V gene sequence: CDR1 SEHNR, CDR2 FQNEAQ (reference sequence). CDR3 length: 14 amino acids. V lost 6 bases and J 6 bases, leaving 14 bases between the germline ends. The CDR3 nucleotides read TGTGCCAGCAGGCCCCATGGGGGGGATGAAAAACTGTTTTTT. Translation: CASRPHGGDEKLFF.

The chain uses TRBV5-1 and TRBJ2-1, with 9 bases matching TRBD2. V was pared by 0 bases and J by 10 bases, with 5 bases of the junction left unmatched. CDR3 length: 14 amino acids. Germline loops: CDR1 SGHRS, CDR2 YFSETQ. CDR3 in amino acids: CASSLVVLAGEQFF. CDR3 in DNA: TGCGCCAGCAGCTTGGTTGTACTAGCGGGCGAGCAGTTCTTC.

The chain uses TRBV11-2 and TRBJ2-7; D uncertain. Trimming left V 5 bases short and J 3 bases short, with 17 bases between. CDR1 is SGHAT and CDR2 is FQNNGV in the germline V gene. The CDR3 consists of 15 residues. The CDR3 sequence: CASSQNSGAHYEQYF. In nucleotides, the CDR3 is TGTGCCAGCAGCCAAAATTCAGGTGCTCACTACGAGCAGTACTTC.

This rearrangement joins TRBV29-1 to TRBJ2-4; D is possibly TRBD1 or TRBD2 (6 bases each). Germline V gene lookup returns CDR1 SQVTM and CDR2 ANQGSEA. Trimming shortened V by 6 bases and J by 8 bases, and 17 bases separated the two germline ends. The CDR3 loop spans 13 amino acids. CDR3 sequence reads: CSVGGGPQDIQYF. CDR3 sequence (DNA): TGCAGCGTGGGGGGCGGTCCCCAGGACATTCAGTACTTC.

V usage is TRBV15 and J usage is TRBJ2-7; D may be TRBD1 (6 bases). CDR1 is LNHNV, CDR2 YYDKDF, per germline (reference sequence). V gave up 0 bases and J gave up 6 bases, with 12 bases separating them. The CDR3 has 14 residues. The CDR3 nucleotides read TGTGCCACCAGCAGAGATATAGTAGGGGGCGAGCAGTACTTC. Its protein product is CATSRDIVGGEQYF.